These T cell receptor beta chains were read from a single sample in a study of breast tumors, draining lymph nodes, adjacent tissues. TCRdb ran MiXCR on the multiplex PCR reads and lists one entry per CDR3 protein. Among roughly 32,000 distinct CDR3 sequences listed, approximately 37% were seen once. What was sequenced was breast tumor tissue. The receptors derive from a female donor with breast cancer. Some clones in this sample may be carry-over from other donors' samples. Both conserved end residues are part of each CDR3. The D gene is left open where the match is weak. Size is omitted from some rows. Given values are once, few, many or a class for expanded clones.

V gene,clone size,J gene,D gene,CDR3 protein,CDR3 DNA
TRBV20-1,many,TRBJ2-3,TRBD1,CSALPLYRGGDTQYF,TGCAGTGCTTTACCCCTCTACAGGGGCGGGGATACGCAGTATTTT
TRBV10-1,NA,TRBJ2-7,TRBD1,CASRPTGTGEQYF,TGCGCCAGCAGACCCACCGGGACAGGCGAGCAGTACTTC
TRBV6-1,few,TRBJ1-6,NA,CASTLKRDGYNSPLHF,TGTGCCAGCACCCTGAAACGGGACGGTTATAATTCACCCCTCCACTTT
TRBV7-2,many,TRBJ2-3,NA,CASRRRGDTDTQYF,TGTGCCAGCAGGAGGAGGGGTGACACAGATACGCAGTATTTT
TRBV10-3,many,TRBJ2-1,TRBD1,CAISKGQGLNEQFF,TGTGCCATCAGTAAGGGACAGGGTCTGAATGAGCAGTTCTTC
TRBV6-2/TRBV6-3,many,TRBJ2-5,TRBD2,CASSRFSGGYQETQYF,TGTGCCAGCAGTCGCTTTAGCGGGGGGTACCAAGAGACCCAGTACTTC
TRBV6-2/TRBV6-3,many,TRBJ2-7,NA,CASSYAATYEQYF,TGTGCCAGCAGTTATGCAGCAACCTACGAGCAGTACTTC
TRBV24-1,many,TRBJ2-6,NA,CATSESGIHSGANVLTF,TGTGCCACCAGTGAATCCGGTATTCATTCTGGGGCCAACGTCCTGACTTTC
TRBV7-2,many,TRBJ2-1,TRBD1,CASSLVRQGHEQFF,TGTGCCAGCAGCTTAGTCCGACAGGGTCATGAGCAGTTCTTC
TRBV15,many,TRBJ2-5,NA,CATSRVPSETQYF,TGTGCCACCAGCAGAGTGCCTTCGGAGACCCAGTACTTC
TRBV7-2,medium-sized,TRBJ1-2,NA,CASSWAGGGYTF,TGTGCCAGCAGCTGGGCCGGGGGGGGCTACACCTTC
TRBV6-1,few,TRBJ2-5,NA,CASSVDSQETQYF,TGTGCCAGCAGTGTCGACAGCCAAGAGACCCAGTACTTC
TRBV7-9,many,TRBJ1-3,NA,CASSLGGAGNTIYF,TGTGCCAGCAGCTTAGGAGGTGCTGGAAACACCATATATTTT
TRBV20-1,once,TRBJ2-1,NA,CSARASASPYNGQFF,TGCAGTGCTAGAGCTAGCGCTTCCCCCTACAATGGGCAGTTCTTC
TRBV7-9,NA,TRBJ2-1,NA,CASSSQGYGQFF,TGTGCCAGCAGCTCACAGGGATATGGGCAGTTCTTC
TRBV2,many,TRBJ2-5,TRBD2,CASKEGLAGSQETQYF,TGTGCCAGCAAGGAAGGACTAGCGGGATCCCAAGAGACCCAGTACTTC
TRBV20-1,NA,TRBJ1-6,TRBD1,CSARGRANSPLHF,TGCAGTGCCAGGGGGCGGGCGAATTCACCCCTCCACTTT
TRBV7-6,many,TRBJ1-4,TRBD1,CASSDPGTGDEKLFF,TGTGCCAGCAGCGACCCCGGGACAGGCGATGAAAAACTGTTTTTT
TRBV5-4,many,TRBJ2-6,TRBD1,CASSPGTGAPSGANVLTF,TGTGCCAGCAGCCCCGGGACAGGGGCGCCGAGCGGGGCCAACGTCCTGACTTTC
TRBV20-1,many,TRBJ2-5,NA,CSAREPYKETQYF,TGCAGTGCTAGGGAACCCTATAAGGAGACCCAGTACTTC
TRBV4-3,few,TRBJ2-1,TRBD2,CASSQAGAGLAGLEQFF,TGCGCCAGCAGCCAAGCAGGAGCGGGACTAGCGGGGCTTGAGCAGTTCTTC
TRBV5-5,many,TRBJ2-5,TRBD2,CASSFIWTSGRDQETQYF,TGTGCCAGCAGCTTTATTTGGACTAGCGGGAGGGACCAAGAGACCCAGTACTTC
TRBV5-5,many,TRBJ2-7,TRBD2,CASSLYAGGGYEQYF,TGTGCCAGCAGCTTATATGCGGGAGGGGGCTACGAGCAGTACTTC
TRBV20-1,NA,TRBJ2-7,TRBD1,CSAPPGTGDREQYF,TGCAGTGCCCCTCCCGGGACAGGGGACCGCGAGCAGTACTTC
TRBV20-1,NA,TRBJ2-1,TRBD1,CSARDRYRGNEQFF,TGCAGTGCTAGAGATCGTTACAGGGGTAATGAGCAGTTCTTC
TRBV20-1,many,TRBJ2-3,TRBD2,CSARGGGNSGTQYF,TGCAGTGCTAGGGGCGGGGGGAATAGTGGGACGCAGTATTTT
TRBV30,many,TRBJ2-7,TRBD2,CAWSASGFPYEQYF,TGTGCTTGGTCGGCTAGCGGGTTTCCCTACGAGCAGTACTTC
TRBV20-1,many,TRBJ2-7,NA,CSARPPGTPPYEQYF,TGCAGTGCCCGACCCCCCGGGACACCTCCCTACGAGCAGTACTTC
TRBV20-1,few,TRBJ2-3,NA,CSARDQRRNTDTQYF,TGCAGTGCTAGAGATCAAAGGCGAAACACAGATACGCAGTATTTT
TRBV20-1,many,TRBJ2-3,TRBD2,CSASQAGGGVADTQYF,TGCAGTGCTAGCCAAGCGGGAGGCGGGGTGGCAGATACGCAGTATTTT
TRBV28,NA,TRBJ2-3,TRBD2,CAGSWAGGTDTQYF,TGTGCCGGCAGTTGGGCGGGAGGAACAGATACGCAGTATTTT
TRBV4-1,NA,TRBJ2-1,NA,CASSQVPAESSYNEQFF,TGCGCCAGCAGCCAAGTCCCAGCGGAGAGCTCCTACAATGAGCAGTTCTTC
TRBV2,many,TRBJ2-5,TRBD2,CASSDRGGAETQYF,TGTGCCAGCAGTGATCGGGGGGGGGCAGAGACCCAGTACTTC
TRBV19,many,TRBJ2-7,TRBD1,CASSAGQDYEQYF,TGTGCCAGTAGTGCGGGACAGGACTACGAGCAGTACTTC
TRBV2,many,TRBJ2-3,NA,CASSAGPTDTQYF,TGTGCCAGCAGTGCCGGCCCCACAGATACGCAGTATTTT
TRBV20-1,many,TRBJ2-3,TRBD2,CSARHLAGGPLDTQYF,TGCAGTGCTAGGCACCTAGCGGGAGGGCCGTTAGATACGCAGTATTTT
TRBV4-1,medium-sized,TRBJ2-7,NA,CASSPGGAYYEQYF,TGCGCCAGCAGCCCCGGTGGAGCGTACTACGAGCAGTACTTC
TRBV5-1,NA,TRBJ1-1,NA,CASSTGYTEAFF,TGCGCCAGCAGCACAGGGTACACTGAAGCTTTCTTT
TRBV5-1,many,TRBJ2-5,NA,CASSLRPGPQETQYF,TGCGCCAGCAGCTTGAGACCGGGACCTCAAGAGACCCAGTACTTC
TRBV5-5,many,TRBJ2-5,NA,CASSSTGWETQYF,TGTGCCAGCAGCTCCACTGGCTGGGAGACCCAGTACTTC
TRBV2,many,TRBJ1-6,NA,CASSQVSYNSPLHF,TGTGCCAGCAGTCAGGTCTCCTATAATTCACCCCTCCACTTT
TRBV7-6,NA,TRBJ1-5,TRBD1,CASSRTGSSNQPQHF,TGTGCCAGCAGCCGGACAGGCTCAAGCAATCAGCCCCAGCATTTT
TRBV6-1,NA,TRBJ1-6,TRBD1,CASSEGTGGNSPLHF,TGTGCCAGCAGTGAGGGGACAGGGGGTAATTCACCCCTCCACTTT
TRBV20-1,many,TRBJ1-1,TRBD1,CSARGGQGSEAFF,TGCAGTGCTAGAGGAGGACAGGGGTCTGAAGCTTTCTTT
TRBV9,NA,TRBJ2-2,NA,CASSVDGGAGTGELFF,TGTGCCAGCAGCGTAGATGGGGGCGCGGGGACCGGGGAGCTGTTTTTT
TRBV15,many,TRBJ2-7,TRBD1,CATSGTGPYEQYF,TGTGCCACCAGCGGGACAGGACCCTACGAGCAGTACTTC
TRBV20-1,many,TRBJ1-2,NA,CSAISSPGVRGGYTF,TGCAGTGCTATCAGCTCCCCAGGGGTAAGGGGTGGCTACACCTTC
TRBV12-3/TRBV12-4,many,TRBJ2-7,NA,CASGKSSYEQYF,TGTGCCAGCGGAAAAAGTTCCTACGAGCAGTACTTC
TRBV5-1,NA,TRBJ2-3,NA,CASSLANKDQYF,TGCGCCAGCAGCTTGGCTAATAAGGATCAGTATTTT
TRBV2,NA,TRBJ2-2,TRBD2,CASSGTSRNTGELFF,TGTGCCAGCAGTGGGACTAGCAGGAACACCGGGGAGCTGTTTTTT
TRBV20-1,NA,TRBJ2-1,NA,CSARGPSYNEQFF,TGCAGTGCTAGGGGCCCATCCTACAATGAGCAGTTCTTC
TRBV6-1,NA,TRBJ1-3,NA,CASGECLLDGNTIYF,TGTGCCAGCGGTGAGTGTTTGTTGGACGGAAACACCATATATTTT